The rows below give T cell receptor beta chains drawn from one sample of a study of radiotherapy plus CTLA-4 blockade in lung cancer. Sequenced by immunoSEQ multiplex PCR; TCRdb stores in-frame clones only, minus some. The sample comprises 80,000 to 95,000 clones, roughly 80% of which are singletons, and under 30% rests with the top ten. The specimen comprised peripheral blood, sampled from a patient treated with radiotherapy plus ipilimumab. The receptors were gathered from a human donor with non-small cell lung cancer that progressed on radiotherapy plus ipilimumab. Both conserved end residues are part of each CDR3. Each record gives: V gene, clone size, J gene, D gene, CDR3 protein, CDR3 DNA. A D gene is named only where the DNA matches it firmly. Part of the rows lack a size; the others show once, few, many or a class for expanded clones.

v_call: TRBV2
clone_size: -
j_call: TRBJ2-2
d_call: -
cdr3_aa: CASREPGELFF
cdr3_nt: TGTGCCAGCAGAGAACCCGGGGAGCTGTTTTTT

v_call: TRBV2
clone_size: -
j_call: TRBJ2-1
d_call: -
cdr3_aa: CASSEITGWGYNEQFF
cdr3_nt: TGTGCCAGCAGTGAGATCACAGGATGGGGTTACAATGAGCAGTTCTTC

v_call: TRBV6-6
clone_size: -
j_call: TRBJ1-1
d_call: -
cdr3_aa: CASSKDTEAFF
cdr3_nt: TGTGCCAGTTCTAAGGACACTGAAGCTTTCTTT

v_call: TRBV5-8
clone_size: few
j_call: TRBJ1-1
d_call: TRBD1
cdr3_aa: CASSLRAGGTTFF
cdr3_nt: TGTGCCAGCAGCTTGCGGGCAGGGGGCACGACTTTCTTT

v_call: TRBV2
clone_size: -
j_call: TRBJ1-5
d_call: -
cdr3_aa: CASSEGRNSNQPQHF
cdr3_nt: TGTGCCAGCAGTGAGGGACGGAATAGCAATCAGCCCCAGCATTTT

v_call: TRBV19
clone_size: -
j_call: TRBJ2-3
d_call: TRBD2
cdr3_aa: CASSTSGRVDTQYF
cdr3_nt: TGTGCCAGCTCGACTAGCGGGAGGGTAGATACGCAGTATTTT

v_call: TRBV29-1
clone_size: -
j_call: TRBJ2-2
d_call: -
cdr3_aa: CSVSYGSWAGDRTGELFF
cdr3_nt: TGCAGCGTTTCCTACGGTTCTTGGGCAGGGGATCGCACCGGGGAGCTGTTTTTT

v_call: TRBV5-4
clone_size: -
j_call: TRBJ2-5
d_call: -
cdr3_aa: CASSFGRGKGETQYF
cdr3_nt: TGTGCCAGCAGCTTTGGCAGGGGAAAGGGAGAGACCCAGTACTTC

v_call: TRBV5-1
clone_size: -
j_call: TRBJ2-5
d_call: -
cdr3_aa: CASAARPPWEQYF
cdr3_nt: TGCGCCAGCGCCGCACGACCTCCGTGGGAGCAGTACTTC

v_call: TRBV7-9
clone_size: once
j_call: TRBJ1-1
d_call: -
cdr3_aa: CASNSAGGTEAFF
cdr3_nt: TGTGCCAGCAACTCAGCGGGAGGTACTGAAGCTTTCTTT

v_call: TRBV5-1
clone_size: -
j_call: TRBJ2-3
d_call: TRBD2
cdr3_aa: CASSLALWTSGTSTDTQYF
cdr3_nt: TGCGCCAGCAGCTTGGCCTTATGGACTAGCGGGACTAGCACAGATACGCAGTATTTT

v_call: TRBV7-2
clone_size: -
j_call: TRBJ1-2
d_call: TRBD1
cdr3_aa: CASSLGVAGGLYGYTF
cdr3_nt: TGTGCCAGCAGCCTAGGGGTGGCAGGGGGCCTCTATGGCTACACCTTC

v_call: TRBV2
clone_size: once
j_call: TRBJ2-1
d_call: TRBD2
cdr3_aa: CASSDGLALWNEQFF
cdr3_nt: TGTGCCAGCAGTGACGGACTAGCGTTGTGGAATGAGCAGTTCTTC

v_call: TRBV6-1
clone_size: -
j_call: TRBJ1-1
d_call: -
cdr3_aa: CASRAKLNTEAFF
cdr3_nt: TGTGCCAGCAGGGCCAAGTTGAACACTGAAGCTTTCTTT

v_call: TRBV5-1
clone_size: -
j_call: TRBJ2-3
d_call: TRBD2
cdr3_aa: CASSLGLVGTDTQYF
cdr3_nt: TGCGCCAGCAGCCTGGGACTAGTGGGCACAGATACGCAGTATTTT

v_call: TRBV5-1
clone_size: once
j_call: TRBJ2-5
d_call: -
cdr3_aa: CASSLALSSETQYF
cdr3_nt: TGCGCCAGCAGCTTGGCACTTAGTTCAGAGACCCAGTACTTC

v_call: TRBV6-5
clone_size: -
j_call: TRBJ1-4
d_call: TRBD1
cdr3_aa: CASRTGVRDEKLFF
cdr3_nt: TGTGCCAGCAGGACAGGGGTTAGAGATGAAAAACTGTTTTTT

v_call: TRBV5-1
clone_size: few
j_call: TRBJ2-7
d_call: TRBD2
cdr3_aa: CASQGLAGGLREQYF
cdr3_nt: TGCGCCAGCCAAGGACTAGCGGGAGGTTTGCGGGAGCAGTACTTC

v_call: TRBV28
clone_size: -
j_call: TRBJ1-5
d_call: TRBD1
cdr3_aa: CASSPSDRDNQPQHF
cdr3_nt: TGTGCCAGCAGCCCCTCGGACAGGGACAATCAGCCCCAGCATTTT

v_call: TRBV14
clone_size: -
j_call: TRBJ2-1
d_call: TRBD2
cdr3_aa: CASSQGRLAGVGNEQFF
cdr3_nt: TGTGCCAGCAGCCAAGGGCGACTAGCGGGAGTTGGGAATGAGCAGTTCTTC

v_call: TRBV19
clone_size: -
j_call: TRBJ2-2
d_call: -
cdr3_aa: CASAVWDLNTGELFF
cdr3_nt: TGTGCCAGTGCTGTGTGGGACCTTAACACCGGGGAGCTGTTTTTT

v_call: TRBV29-1
clone_size: once
j_call: TRBJ2-5
d_call: TRBD2
cdr3_aa: CSVIIGLAGGETQYF
cdr3_nt: TGCAGCGTTATAATAGGACTAGCGGGGGGAGAGACCCAGTACTTC

v_call: TRBV27
clone_size: -
j_call: TRBJ1-2
d_call: -
cdr3_aa: CASSLVAASSGYGYTF
cdr3_nt: TGTGCCAGCAGTTTGGTTGCAGCCAGTTCGGGCTATGGCTACACCTTC

v_call: TRBV5-6
clone_size: -
j_call: TRBJ1-1
d_call: -
cdr3_aa: CASSLTPLGRITEAFF
cdr3_nt: TGTGCCAGCAGTTTAACCCCTTTGGGGAGGATTACTGAAGCTTTCTTT

v_call: TRBV6-5
clone_size: -
j_call: TRBJ2-2
d_call: -
cdr3_aa: CASSLYLGGELFF
cdr3_nt: TGTGCCAGCAGCCTATATCTTGGCGGGGAGCTGTTTTTT

v_call: TRBV6-4
clone_size: -
j_call: TRBJ2-3
d_call: TRBD1
cdr3_aa: CASSETTGSTDTQYF
cdr3_nt: TGTGCCAGCAGTGAGACGACAGGGAGCACAGATACGCAGTATTTT

v_call: TRBV5-4
clone_size: few
j_call: TRBJ2-1
d_call: -
cdr3_aa: CASSFGHPSSYNEQFF
cdr3_nt: TGTGCCAGCAGCTTCGGACACCCGAGCTCCTACAATGAGCAGTTCTTC

v_call: TRBV9
clone_size: once
j_call: TRBJ2-2
d_call: -
cdr3_aa: CASSVLAATNTGELFF
cdr3_nt: TGTGCCAGCAGCGTTTTAGCGGCTACGAACACCGGGGAGCTGTTTTTT

v_call: TRBV10-2
clone_size: -
j_call: TRBJ2-2
d_call: TRBD2
cdr3_aa: CASIPASGRAGELFF
cdr3_nt: TGCGCCAGCATCCCCGCTAGCGGGAGGGCCGGGGAGCTGTTTTTT

v_call: TRBV5-1
clone_size: -
j_call: TRBJ2-2
d_call: TRBD1
cdr3_aa: CASGTDSNTGELFF
cdr3_nt: TGCGCCAGCGGGACAGACTCGAACACCGGGGAGCTGTTTTTT

v_call: TRBV30
clone_size: -
j_call: TRBJ2-7
d_call: TRBD1
cdr3_aa: CAWSVQGAYEQYF
cdr3_nt: TGTGCCTGGAGTGTCCAGGGGGCCTACGAGCAGTACTTC

v_call: TRBV2
clone_size: -
j_call: TRBJ2-3
d_call: TRBD1
cdr3_aa: CASSWTGIDTDTQYF
cdr3_nt: TGTGCCAGCAGCTGGACAGGGATTGACACAGATACGCAGTATTTT

v_call: TRBV28
clone_size: -
j_call: TRBJ2-7
d_call: TRBD2
cdr3_aa: CASSLMGTSGRYEQYF
cdr3_nt: TGTGCCAGCAGTTTAATGGGGACTAGCGGGAGGTACGAGCAGTACTTC

v_call: TRBV28
clone_size: -
j_call: TRBJ2-7
d_call: -
cdr3_aa: CASSPGGPLTEQYF
cdr3_nt: TGTGCCAGCAGCCCCGGGGGTCCTCTTACGGAGCAGTACTTC

v_call: TRBV28
clone_size: -
j_call: TRBJ2-7
d_call: TRBD1
cdr3_aa: CASSLMDRGGYEQYF
cdr3_nt: TGTGCCAGCAGTTTAATGGACAGGGGAGGCTACGAGCAGTACTTC

v_call: TRBV27
clone_size: once
j_call: TRBJ2-2
d_call: TRBD1
cdr3_aa: CASSLRQGRTGELFF
cdr3_nt: TGTGCCAGCAGTTTGCGACAGGGTCGGACCGGGGAGCTGTTTTTT

v_call: TRBV19
clone_size: -
j_call: TRBJ1-1
d_call: -
cdr3_aa: CASTKGGTEAFF
cdr3_nt: TGTGCCAGCACAAAGGGGGGCACTGAAGCTTTCTTT

v_call: TRBV2
clone_size: -
j_call: TRBJ1-1
d_call: -
cdr3_aa: CASSESGNTEAFF
cdr3_nt: TGTGCCAGCAGTGAATCAGGGAACACTGAAGCTTTCTTT

v_call: TRBV4-1
clone_size: -
j_call: TRBJ2-5
d_call: -
cdr3_aa: CASSQDSIQGLGLARRETQYF
cdr3_nt: TGCGCCAGCAGCCAAGATAGTATTCAGGGGCTGGGTCTAGCGAGGAGGGAGACCCAGTACTTC

v_call: TRBV19
clone_size: few
j_call: TRBJ2-7
d_call: TRBD1
cdr3_aa: CASSIVFGQGPYEQYF
cdr3_nt: TGTGCCAGTAGTATCGTGTTCGGACAGGGGCCTTACGAGCAGTACTTC

v_call: TRBV5-8
clone_size: -
j_call: TRBJ2-1
d_call: -
cdr3_aa: CASSLATAEGEQFF
cdr3_nt: TGTGCCAGCAGCTTGGCAACAGCCGAAGGGGAGCAGTTCTTC

v_call: TRBV29-1
clone_size: -
j_call: TRBJ2-2
d_call: -
cdr3_aa: CSVETPGELFF
cdr3_nt: TGCAGCGTTGAGACACCCGGGGAGCTGTTTTTT

v_call: TRBV5-1
clone_size: -
j_call: TRBJ2-7
d_call: TRBD1
cdr3_aa: CASSAGQGYEQYF
cdr3_nt: TGCGCCAGCAGCGCCGGACAGGGCTACGAGCAGTACTTC

v_call: TRBV7-2
clone_size: -
j_call: TRBJ2-7
d_call: TRBD2
cdr3_aa: CASSSRQLTSGGIYEQYF
cdr3_nt: TGTGCCAGCAGCTCACGACAGCTAACTAGCGGGGGGATCTACGAGCAGTACTTC

v_call: TRBV5-1
clone_size: -
j_call: TRBJ1-3
d_call: TRBD1
cdr3_aa: CASSLQTGTGSGNTIYF
cdr3_nt: TGCGCCAGCAGCCTACAAACAGGGACAGGCTCTGGAAACACCATATATTTT